The source of this TCR beta chain is a study of T cell responses to AZD1222 COVID-19 vaccine. The V gene lost 1 base and the J gene lost 8 bases, with 4 bases spanning the gap. Germline V lookup: CDR1 SGHRS, CDR2 YFSETQ. The length of the CDR3 is 11 residues. Here immunoSEQ multiplex PCR was the method, and the copy in TCRdb shows in-frame clones only, minus some. The table has roughly 120,000 clones, about nine tenths seen once. Findings and limits, study-wide: Researchers report vaccine-associated CD4 TCRs spanning spike, with dominance at 160-218 and 743-854.

On this clone itself: Antigen specificity is unknown.

The receptor's source is an adult in good health. V is TRBV5-1 and J is TRBJ2-1; D unresolved. This material consisted of peripheral blood, taken on day 0 of MenACWY control vaccination. CDR3 loop: CASSLTYEQFF. As DNA, the CDR3 is TGCGCCAGCAGCTTGACATATGAGCAGTTCTTC.